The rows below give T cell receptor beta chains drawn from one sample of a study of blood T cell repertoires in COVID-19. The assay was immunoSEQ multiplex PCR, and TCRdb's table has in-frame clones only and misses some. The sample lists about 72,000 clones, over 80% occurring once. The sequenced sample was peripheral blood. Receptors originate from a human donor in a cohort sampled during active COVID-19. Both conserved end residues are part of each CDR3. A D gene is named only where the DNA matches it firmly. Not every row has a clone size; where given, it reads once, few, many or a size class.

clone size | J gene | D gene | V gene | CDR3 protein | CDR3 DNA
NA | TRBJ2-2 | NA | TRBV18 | CASSASRDSNTGELFF | TGTGCCAGCTCAGCGAGCCGGGACTCAAACACCGGGGAGCTGTTTTTT
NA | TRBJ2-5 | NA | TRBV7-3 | CASSLSSEETQYF | TGTGCCAGCAGCTTAAGCAGCGAAGAGACCCAGTACTTC
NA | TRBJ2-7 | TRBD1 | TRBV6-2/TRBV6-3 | CASSSAGTEIYEQYF | TGTGCCAGCAGCTCGGCCGGGACAGAGATCTACGAGCAGTACTTC
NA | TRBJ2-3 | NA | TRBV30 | CAWSSTRSTDTQYF | TGTGCCTGGAGTTCCACTCGCAGCACAGATACGCAGTATTTT
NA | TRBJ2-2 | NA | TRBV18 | CASSRSDRPNTGELFF | TGTGCCAGCTCCCGCTCCGACAGGCCGAACACCGGGGAGCTGTTTTTT
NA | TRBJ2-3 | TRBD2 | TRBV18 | CASSPSTGGFSSTDTQYF | TGTGCCAGCTCACCATCAACGGGAGGCTTTTCTAGCACAGATACGCAGTATTTT
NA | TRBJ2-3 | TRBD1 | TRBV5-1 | CASRRTGAADGTDTQYF | TGCGCCAGCAGGCGGACAGGGGCCGCGGACGGCACAGATACGCAGTATTTT
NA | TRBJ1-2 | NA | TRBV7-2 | CASSSGVGYGYTF | TGTGCCAGCAGCTCAGGGGTTGGCTATGGCTACACCTTC
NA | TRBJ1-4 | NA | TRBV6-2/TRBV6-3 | CASSYWWQGSTEKLFF | TGTGCCAGCAGTTACTGGTGGCAGGGGTCCACTGAAAAACTGTTTTTT
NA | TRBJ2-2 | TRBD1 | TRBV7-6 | CASSPRTGGTGELFF | TGTGCCAGCAGCCCCCGGACAGGGGGCACCGGGGAGCTGTTTTTT
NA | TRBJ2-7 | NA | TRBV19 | CASSGGIGLKQYF | TGTGCCAGTAGTGGAGGAATAGGACTCAAGCAGTACTTC
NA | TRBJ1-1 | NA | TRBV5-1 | CASSLDGRGNTEAFF | TGCGCCAGCAGCTTAGATGGCAGGGGTAACACTGAAGCTTTCTTT
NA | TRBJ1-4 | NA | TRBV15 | CATSRDTEAALNEKLFF | TGTGCCACCAGCAGAGATACTGAGGCAGCCCTAAATGAAAAACTGTTTTTT
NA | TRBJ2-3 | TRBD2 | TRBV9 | CASTSGGAEDTQYF | TGTGCCAGCACGAGCGGGGGGGCCGAAGATACGCAGTATTTT
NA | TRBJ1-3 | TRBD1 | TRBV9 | CASSVAGTGSGNTIYF | TGTGCCAGCAGCGTAGCCGGGACAGGGTCTGGAAACACCATATATTTT
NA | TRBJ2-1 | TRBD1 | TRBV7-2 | CASSLRDRGTNEQFF | TGTGCCAGCAGCTTAAGGGACAGGGGGACCAATGAGCAGTTCTTC
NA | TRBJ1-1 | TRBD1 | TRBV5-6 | CASSPHRGRRAFF | TGTGCCAGCAGCCCTCACAGGGGGCGACGGGCTTTCTTT
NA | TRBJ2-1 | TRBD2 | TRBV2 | CASSPGTSGHNEQFF | TGTGCCAGCAGTCCCGGGACTAGCGGCCACAATGAGCAGTTCTTC
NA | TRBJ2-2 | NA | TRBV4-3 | CASSQNPTNTGELFF | TGCGCCAGCAGCCAAAACCCTACGAACACCGGGGAGCTGTTTTTT
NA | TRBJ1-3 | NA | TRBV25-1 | CASSGMHSGNTIYF | TGTGCCAGCAGCGGGATGCACTCTGGAAACACCATATATTTT
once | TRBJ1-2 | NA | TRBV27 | CASSLDRGIGYTF | TGTGCCAGCAGTTTAGATCGGGGTATCGGCTACACCTTC
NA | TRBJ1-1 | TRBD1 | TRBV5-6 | CASRLRGARNTEAFF | TGTGCCAGCAGGCTCAGGGGGGCACGGAACACTGAAGCTTTCTTT
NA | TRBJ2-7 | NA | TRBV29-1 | CSALEGGSYEQYF | TGCAGCGCCCTGGAGGGGGGGTCGTACGAGCAGTACTTC
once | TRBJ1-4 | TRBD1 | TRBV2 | CASSQDREGEKLFF | TGTGCCAGCAGCCAGGACAGGGAAGGTGAAAAACTGTTTTTT
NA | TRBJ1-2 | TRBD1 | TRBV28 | CASRTRATGGWGYTF | TGTGCCAGCAGGACCCGCGCAACAGGGGGCTGGGGCTACACCTTC
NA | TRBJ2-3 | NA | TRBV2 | CASGLTSSITDTQYF | TGTGCCAGCGGCCTGACTAGTTCCATTACAGATACGCAGTATTTT
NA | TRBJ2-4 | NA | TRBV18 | CASSADGGTKNIQYF | TGTGCCAGCTCGGCCGACGGGGGAACCAAAAACATTCAGTACTTC
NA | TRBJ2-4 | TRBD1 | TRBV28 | CASSLSGQGYIQYF | TGTGCCAGCAGTTTATCAGGACAGGGATACATTCAGTACTTC
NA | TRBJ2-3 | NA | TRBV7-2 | CASSLERLEAANTDTQYF | TGTGCCAGCAGCCTCGAGCGGCTAGAGGCCGCAAACACAGATACGCAGTATTTT
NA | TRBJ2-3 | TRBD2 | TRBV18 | CASSTGTSYTDTQYF | TGTGCCAGCTCGACCGGGACTAGCTACACAGATACGCAGTATTTT
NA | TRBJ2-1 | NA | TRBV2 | CASSPGGHYNEQFF | TGTGCCAGCAGTCCAGGTGGCCACTACAATGAGCAGTTCTTC
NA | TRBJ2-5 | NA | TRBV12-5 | CASGSRETQYF | TGTGCTAGTGGTTCTCGAGAGACCCAGTACTTC
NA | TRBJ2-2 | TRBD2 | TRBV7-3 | CASTRLAGNTGELFF | TGTGCCAGCACGCGACTAGCGGGGAACACCGGGGAGCTGTTTTTT
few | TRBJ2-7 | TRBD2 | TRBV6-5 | CASSLISGRSSYEQYF | TGTGCCAGCAGTTTGATTAGCGGGAGGAGCTCCTACGAGCAGTACTTC
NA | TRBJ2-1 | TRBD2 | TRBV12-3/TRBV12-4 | CASNLGGDNEQFF | TGTGCCAGCAACCTTGGGGGGGACAATGAGCAGTTCTTC
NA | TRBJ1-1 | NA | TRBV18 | CASSPPGVRNTEAFF | TGTGCCAGCTCACCACCAGGAGTGAGGAACACTGAAGCTTTCTTT
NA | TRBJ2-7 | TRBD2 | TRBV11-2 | CASRAPGGTYEQYF | TGTGCCAGCAGAGCTCCGGGGGGTACCTACGAGCAGTACTTC
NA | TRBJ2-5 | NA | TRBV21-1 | CASSLKWAYQETQYF | TGTGCCAGCAGCCTAAAGTGGGCCTACCAAGAGACCCAGTACTTC
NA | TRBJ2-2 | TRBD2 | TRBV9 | CASSVTSGIPEELFF | TGTGCCAGCAGCGTGACTAGCGGGATCCCCGAGGAGCTGTTTTTT
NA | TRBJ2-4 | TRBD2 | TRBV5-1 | CASSSQKTSGSGKNIQYF | TGCGCCAGCAGCTCCCAGAAGACTAGCGGGAGCGGGAAAAACATTCAGTACTTC
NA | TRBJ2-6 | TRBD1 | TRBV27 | CASSGTGSSGANVLTF | TGTGCCAGCAGCGGGACAGGGAGTTCTGGGGCCAACGTCCTGACTTTC
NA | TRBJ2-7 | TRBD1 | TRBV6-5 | CASSSDRGPYEQYF | TGTGCCAGCAGTTCCGACAGGGGGCCCTACGAGCAGTACTTC